This TCR beta chain was retrieved from a study of blood T cells in healthy people across ages. This clonotype was counted a few times. The CDR3 runs to 16 residues. The V end was cut by 4 bases, the J end by 0 bases, with 13 bases between. CDR1 MNHNS and CDR2 SASEGT come from the germline V gene. A second roughly 6 to 11 cycle PCR used barcoded and J-beta primers. TCRdb itself ran the 5' RACE reads through MiXCR, one entry per CDR3 protein. The table shows about 800,000 distinct CDR3 sequences, with 58% occurring only once. The sample taken for sequencing was blood. The chain is built from TRBV6-1 and TRBJ2-4; D is unresolved. The TCR sequence derives from a man under 40 in good health. CDR3 loop: CASSGNNGVAKNIQYF. The CDR3, as DNA: TGTGCCAGCAGTGGCAATAATGGAGTAGCCAAAAACATTCAGTACTTC.